This passage covers 16 T cell receptor beta chains from one sample sequenced in a study of identical twins (dated by TCRdb to the mid-2010s). The library was built by means of 5' RACE. Sequencing took place on an Illumina HiSeq 2000. The raw public data were reprocessed by TCRdb itself: fastp quality trimming at Q25, MiXCR clonotype calling, in-frame beta chains only. Each CDR3 protein gets just one entry, which takes the most common genes and DNA from the rows behind it. The sample table shows 1.5 million to 2 million distinct CDR3 sequences, and roughly 35% are seen once. The top ten clones comprise about 0.27% of the sample. Sequencing was carried out using cord blood. Receptors originate from a newborn girl in good health.

The chain couples TRBV25-1 to TRBJ1-4; 8 bases align to TRBD1. Germline CDR1 is MGHDK and CDR2 is SYGVNS. CDR3 length: 15 residues. V lost 4 bases and J lost 8; bases outside the gene matches: 9. CDR3 region: CASSARTGNEEKLFF. CDR3 nucleotides: TGTGCCAGCAGTGCCCGGACAGGGAATGAGGAAAAACTGTTTTTT.

The genes are TRBV27 and TRBJ2-3; possibly TRBD1 for D (5 bases). CDR1 MNHEY and CDR2 SMNVEV come from the germline V gene (reference sequence). Trimming took 5 bases from V and 4 from J, leaving 16 bases between them. The CDR3 spans 15 residues. The CDR3 nucleotides are TGTGCCAGCAGTCCCCAAGGGGTTTTCTCAGATACGCAGTATTTT. Amino acid sequence: CASSPQGVFSDTQYF.

The chain couples TRBV30 to TRBJ2-7, with a possible D match to TRBD1 (6 bases). The J call could be wrong; TRBJ2-4 is a better fit for the DNA end. The germline V gene has CDR1 GTSNPN and CDR2 SVGIG (reference sequence). The CDR3 covers 12 residues. This CDR3 reads CAWGQAKNIQYF. Here the CDR3 DNA reads TGTGCCTGGGGACAGGCCAAAAACATTCAGTACTTC.

The V gene is TRBV24-1, the J gene TRBJ1-5; 10 nucleotides align to TRBD1. The germline V gene has CDR1 KGHDR and CDR2 SFDVKD. The CDR3 length is 15 residues. Trimming at V came to 5 bases and at J to 6 bases, leaving 6 bases not matched to a gene. CDR3 DNA: TGTGCCACCAGTGCCGACAGGACAGGGGGTCAGCCCCAGCATTTT. It specifies CATSADRTGGQPQHF.

In its sample, this clonotype was seen a few times. The chain uses TRBV24-1 and TRBJ2-1, with TRBD2 matching over 14 bases. The CDR3 is made up of 17 amino acids. Germline V gene lookup returns CDR1 KGHDR and CDR2 SFDVKD. V lost 3 bases to trimming and J lost 9 bases; unmatched junction nucleotides: 9. The CDR3 sequence: CATSDRTSGRLRGEQFF. The CDR3 DNA sequence: TGTGCCACCAGTGATCGGACTAGCGGGAGGCTACGAGGTGAGCAGTTCTTC.

In its sample, this clonotype was seen a few times. The rearrangement uses TRBV6-6 and TRBJ2-1, with TRBD1 matching 7 bases. The V and J ends lost 7 bases and 5 bases, in that order; junction bases with no gene match: 11. Germline V gene sequence: CDR1 MNHNY, CDR2 SVGAGI (reference sequence). The CDR3 extends over 15 amino acids. CDR3 coding DNA: TGTGCCAGCACCCTTGGGGCAGGGGGACACAATGAGCAGTTCTTC. Its translation: CASTLGAGGHNEQFF.

This clonotype was seen only a few times. The V call is TRBV10-3, the J call TRBJ1-1; TRBD1 might be the D (6 bases). Germline loops: CDR1 ENHRY, CDR2 SYGVKD. The ends were cut back, 4 bases at V and 1 base at J, with 10 bases in the middle. This CDR3 has 14 amino acids. The CDR3 here is CAISVTGPNTEAFF. The CDR3 DNA reads TGTGCCATCAGTGTTACAGGGCCGAACACTGAAGCTTTCTTT.

This clonotype was found a few times. The J gene is TRBJ1-4, the V gene TRBV14; D not resolved. This CDR3 is 15 amino acids long. The V end lost 2 bases, the J end lost 1 base, and 8 bases lay between the germline ends. CDR1 and CDR2 (germline): SGHDN, FVKESK. The CDR3 nucleotides are TGTGCCAGCAGCCAACGGGCTGGAACTAATGAAAAACTGTTTTTT. Its translation: CASSQRAGTNEKLFF.

The V call is TRBV9, the J call TRBJ2-3; 7 bases agree with TRBD2. Germline V CDR1 and CDR2: SGDLS, YYNGEE. Unmatched junction bases numbered 9, after V lost 4 bases and J lost 7 bases. The CDR3 contains 14 residues. This CDR3 is CASSLRGEGNTQYF. The CDR3 nucleotides are TGTGCCAGCAGCCTGCGAGGGGAGGGGAATACGCAGTATTTT. Variable domain in full (rest from reference TRBV9 and TRBJ2-3): DSGVTQTPKHLITATGQRVTLRCSPRSGDLSVYWYQQSLDQGLQFLIQYYNGEERAKGNILERFSAQQFPDLHSELNLSSLELGDSALYFCASSLRGEGNTQYFGPGTRLTVL.

The V gene is TRBV7-2, the J gene TRBJ2-1; 15 positions match TRBD2. Germline CDR1 is SGHTA and CDR2 is FQGNSA. V lost 5 bases to trimming and J lost 9 bases; unmatched junction nucleotides: 8. The CDR3 contains 16 residues. DNA for the CDR3: TGTGCCAGCAGCCCACCCCGGACTAGCGGGAGGGGTGAGCAGTTCTTC. Translating gives CASSPPRTSGRGEQFF.

This clonotype was counted only a few times. The chain is built from TRBV6-1 and TRBJ2-5, with 8 bases matching TRBD1. The CDR3 is 14 residues long. The V gene end was trimmed by 6 bases and the J gene end by 2 bases; junction bases not matched to a gene: 5. Looked up from germline, CDR1 is MNHNS and CDR2 is SASEGT. The CDR3: CASSPNRGQETQYF. In DNA, the CDR3 is TGTGCCAGCAGCCCAAACAGGGGGCAAGAGACCCAGTACTTC.

This chain joins TRBV29-1 and TRBJ2-2; the D is unclear. This CDR3 spans 11 amino acids. V lost 7 bases and J lost 6, with 9 bases in between. Germline CDR1 is SQVTM and CDR2 is ANQGSEA. The chain's CDR3 is CSAVWAGELFF. The CDR3 nucleotides are TGCAGCGCGGTCTGGGCCGGGGAGCTGTTTTTT.

The chain has TRBV28 and TRBJ2-1; D might be TRBD2 (6 bases). There are 14 residues in the CDR3. V lost 1 base, J lost 9 bases, and 13 bases lay in between. From germline, CDR1 is MDHEN and CDR2 SYDVKM. CDR3 nucleotides: TGTGCCAGCAGTTTATCGGGACGGGGGACTGAGCAGTTCTTC. This translates into CASSLSGRGTEQFF.

The chain has TRBV6-1 and TRBJ1-2; possible D gene TRBD1, 5 bases. V was trimmed by 3 bases and J by 3 bases, leaving 14 bases between them. This CDR3 is built from 15 residues. The germline CDR1 and CDR2 sequences are MNHNS and SASEGT. The CDR3 spells CASSEAQGGYYGYTF. CDR3 in DNA: TGTGCCAGCAGTGAGGCCCAGGGTGGATACTATGGCTACACCTTC.

There are many counts of this clonotype. V is TRBV9 and J is TRBJ2-3; D gene unclear. The V gene's germline CDR1 is SGDLS and CDR2 YYNGEE. The CDR3 spans 12 residues. Trimming took off 0 bases at V and 2 bases at J, with 1 base between the two ends. In DNA, the CDR3 is TGTGCCAGCAGCGTAGCCACAGATACGCAGTATTTT. Its protein product is CASSVATDTQYF.

The chain recombines TRBV6-1 with TRBJ2-7; D perhaps matches TRBD2 (5 bases). The DNA matches TRBJ2-5 better at its end, which makes the J call doubtful. The CDR3 extends over 13 amino acids. In germline, CDR1 is MNHNS, CDR2 SASEGT. CDR3 bases: TGTGCCAGCACTAGCAGGAGGTATAAGACCCAGTACTTC. This encodes CASTSRRYKTQYF.